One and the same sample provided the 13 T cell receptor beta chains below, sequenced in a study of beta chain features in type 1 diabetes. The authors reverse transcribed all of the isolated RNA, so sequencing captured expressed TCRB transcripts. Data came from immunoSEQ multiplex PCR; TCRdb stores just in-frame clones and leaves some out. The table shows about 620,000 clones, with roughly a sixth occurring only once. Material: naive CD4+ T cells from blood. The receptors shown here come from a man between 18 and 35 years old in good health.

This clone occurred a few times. The CDR3 loop reads CASSPFGDGFEKLFF. The CDR3 region has the DNA TGTGCCAGCAGCCCTTTCGGGGATGGCTTTGAAAAACTGTTTTTT. The chain joins TRBV9 to TRBJ1-4; D remains ambiguous. Germline-derived CDR1 and CDR2 are SGDLS and YYNGEE. The CDR3 sequence is 15 residues long. Trimming pared 4 bases from V and 7 bases from J, leaving 17 bases between. Drawing the rest from reference TRBV9 and TRBJ1-4, the complete variable domain is DSGVTQTPKHLITATGQRVTLRCSPRSGDLSVYWYQQSLDQGLQFLIQYYNGEERAKGNILERFSAQQFPDLHSELNLSSLELGDSALYFCASSPFGDGFEKLFFGSGTQLSVL.

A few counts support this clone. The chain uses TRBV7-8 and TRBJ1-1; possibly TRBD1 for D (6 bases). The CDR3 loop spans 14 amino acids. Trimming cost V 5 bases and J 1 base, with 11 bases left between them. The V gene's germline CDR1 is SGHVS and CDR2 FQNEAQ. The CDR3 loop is CASSPRDKNTEAFF. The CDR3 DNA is TGTGCCAGCAGCCCCCGGGACAAGAACACTGAAGCTTTCTTT.

CDR3 DNA sequence: TGCGCCAGCAGCCGCACGGGGGTACACAATGAGCAGTTCTTC. Translating gives CASSRTGVHNEQFF. V and J are TRBV4-1 and TRBJ2-1; D is possibly TRBD2 (6 bases). V dropped 4 bases and J dropped 5 bases, with 12 bases sitting between them. In germline, CDR1 is MGHRA, CDR2 YSYEKL. This CDR3 spans 14 amino acids.

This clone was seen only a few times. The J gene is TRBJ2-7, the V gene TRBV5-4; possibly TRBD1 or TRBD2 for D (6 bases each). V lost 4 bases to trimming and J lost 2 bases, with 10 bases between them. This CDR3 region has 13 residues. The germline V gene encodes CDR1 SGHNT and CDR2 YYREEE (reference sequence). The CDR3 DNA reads TGTGCCAGCAGCAGAGGGGGGACCTACGAGCAGTACTTC. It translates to CASSRGGTYEQYF.

CDR3 sequence reads: CATSRDARASISYNEQFF. In DNA form, the CDR3 reads TGTGCCACCAGCAGAGATGCAAGGGCGAGCATCTCCTACAATGAGCAGTTCTTC. The V gene is TRBV15, the J gene TRBJ2-1; D uncertain. The CDR3 sequence is 18 residues long. Trimming pared 0 bases from V and 0 bases from J, leaving 15 bases between. CDR1 and CDR2 (germline): LNHNV, YYDKDF (reference sequence).

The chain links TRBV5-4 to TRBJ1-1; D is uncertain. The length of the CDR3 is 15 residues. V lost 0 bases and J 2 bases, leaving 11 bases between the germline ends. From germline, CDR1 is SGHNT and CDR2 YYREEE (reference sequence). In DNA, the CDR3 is TGTGCCAGCAGCTTGGGACACGTTGGAAACACTGAAGCTTTCTTT. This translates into CASSLGHVGNTEAFF.

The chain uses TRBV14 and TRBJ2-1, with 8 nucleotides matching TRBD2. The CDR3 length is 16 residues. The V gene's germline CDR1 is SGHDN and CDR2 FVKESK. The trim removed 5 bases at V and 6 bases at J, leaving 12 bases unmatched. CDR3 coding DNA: TGTGCCAGCAGCACCTCCGGGAGGGTATTTGGCAATGAGCAGTTCTTC. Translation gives CASSTSGRVFGNEQFF.

The CDR3 sequence: CAIRESGSVGNEQFF. The DNA for the CDR3 is TGTGCCATCAGGGAAAGCGGGAGTGTAGGGAATGAGCAGTTCTTC. The chain carries TRBV10-3 and TRBJ2-1; 8 bases are a match to TRBD2. Germline trimming cut 6 bases from V and 7 bases from J; bases unmatched to any gene: 11. The CDR3 has 15 amino acids. Germline lookup yields CDR1 ENHRY and CDR2 SYGVKD.

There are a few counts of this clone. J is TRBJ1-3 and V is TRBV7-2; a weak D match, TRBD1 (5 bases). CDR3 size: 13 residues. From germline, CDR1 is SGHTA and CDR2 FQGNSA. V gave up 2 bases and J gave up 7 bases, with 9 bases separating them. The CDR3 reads CASSLPGPNTIYF. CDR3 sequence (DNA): TGTGCCAGCAGCTTACCGGGACCTAACACCATATATTTT.

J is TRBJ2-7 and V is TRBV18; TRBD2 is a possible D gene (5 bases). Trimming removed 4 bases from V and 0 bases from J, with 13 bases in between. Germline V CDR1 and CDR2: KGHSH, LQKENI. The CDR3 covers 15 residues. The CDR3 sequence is CASSQLLGSSYEQYF. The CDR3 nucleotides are TGTGCCAGCTCACAATTATTAGGGAGCTCCTACGAGCAGTACTTC.

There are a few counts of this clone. CDR3 sequence (DNA): TGTGCCAGTACCACACCAGGGACTTCCGGCACAGATACGCAGTATTTT. Its protein is CASTTPGTSGTDTQYF. The chain carries TRBV19 and TRBJ2-3, with D maybe TRBD2 (6 bases). This CDR3 is 16 amino acids long. Germline loops: CDR1 LNHDA, CDR2 SQIVND (reference sequence). Trimming pared 7 bases from V and 1 base from J, leaving 18 bases between.

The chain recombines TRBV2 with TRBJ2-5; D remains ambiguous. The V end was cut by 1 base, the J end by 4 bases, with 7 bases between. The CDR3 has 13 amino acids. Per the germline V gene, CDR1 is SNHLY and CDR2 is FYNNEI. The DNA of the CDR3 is TGTGCCAGCAGTGAAGATCGAGGAGAGACCCAGTACTTC. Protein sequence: CASSEDRGETQYF. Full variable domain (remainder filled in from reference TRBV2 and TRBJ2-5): EPEVTQTPSHQVTQMGQEVILRCVPISNHLYFYWYRQILGQKVEFLVSFYNNEISEKSEIFDDQFSVERPDGSNFTLKIRSTKLEDSAMYFCASSEDRGETQYFGPGTRLLVL.

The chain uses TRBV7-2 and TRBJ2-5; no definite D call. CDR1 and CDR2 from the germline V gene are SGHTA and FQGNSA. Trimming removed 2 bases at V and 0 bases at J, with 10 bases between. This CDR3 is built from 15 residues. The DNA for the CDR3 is TGTGCCAGCAGCTTATCCGCAATGTACCAAGAGACCCAGTACTTC. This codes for CASSLSAMYQETQYF.